This is a list of T cell receptor beta chains from one sample in a study of memory CD8 T cells in hepatitis C reinfection. Repertoires were generated with immunoSEQ multiplex PCR, while TCRdb's copy carries only in-frame clones and drops some. The table records roughly 43,000 clones, 88% of them present only once. The specimen was naive CD8+ T cells sorted from blood. The source of these receptors is a man aged 18 to 30 with hepatitis C virus infection. Each CDR3 is given without its conserved first and last residue. Each record gives: CDR3 length, V gene, CDR3 protein.

11 TRBV6-5 ASSRGGTGELF
12 TRBV4-1 ASSNSGNSYEQY
13 TRBV7-9 ASSLVASGGNEQF
14 TRBV7-3 ASSLLAGGPTGELF
12 TRBV5-6 ASSLYGGNTEAF
13 TRBV7-9 ASSLVGVFNSPLH
16 TRBV7-9 ASSPPTSGGSSYNEQF
11 TRBV5-5 ASSTGTGYEQY
15 TRBV9 ASSVEASGGVQETQY
11 TRBV19 ASSMGHDQPQH
14 TRBV27 ASADTSESNNYGYT
13 TRBV6-5 ASSYSVVELDGYT
8 TRBV20-1 SATGHGYT
14 TRBV5-4 ASSSTGIGLQETQY
12 TRBV6-5 ASLADRNTGELF
11 TRBV28 ASSPRTGAEAF
12 TRBV28 ASTLAGGSNEQY
14 TRBV2 ASSETRGGAGETQY
10 TRBV19 ASSTTDNEQF
13 TRBV7-9 ASSSTLTSQETQY
12 TRBV4-1 ASSHTLGGNEQF
14 TRBV9 ASSVELAGMTDTQY
10 TRBV6-1 ASSPQGGEAF
14 TRBV9 ASSVGTSGSTDTQY
11 TRBV6-1 ASSSGQGYEQY
13 TRBV4-1 ASSRLGVVNTEAF
10 TRBV29-1 SVDTGIYGYT
12 TRBV4-1 ASSPTSGKDTQY
12 TRBV5-5 ASSAIQGHYGYT
11 TRBV28 ASSLESYNEQF
15 TRBV19 ASTAVSGGLAGETQY
13 TRBV27 ASSATATASDTQY
12 TRBV7-9 ASSAHRDSYEQY
12 TRBV28 ASSDREGNQPQH
11 TRBV6-5 ASSYGRGTEAF
14 TRBV4-1 ASSQDQGHTQETQY
13 TRBV7-6 ASSFTPGEHQPQH
12 TRBV7-8 ASSLTSGSYEQY
9 TRBV10-2 ASSQGYGYT
10 TRBV6-5 ASQGAYTEAF